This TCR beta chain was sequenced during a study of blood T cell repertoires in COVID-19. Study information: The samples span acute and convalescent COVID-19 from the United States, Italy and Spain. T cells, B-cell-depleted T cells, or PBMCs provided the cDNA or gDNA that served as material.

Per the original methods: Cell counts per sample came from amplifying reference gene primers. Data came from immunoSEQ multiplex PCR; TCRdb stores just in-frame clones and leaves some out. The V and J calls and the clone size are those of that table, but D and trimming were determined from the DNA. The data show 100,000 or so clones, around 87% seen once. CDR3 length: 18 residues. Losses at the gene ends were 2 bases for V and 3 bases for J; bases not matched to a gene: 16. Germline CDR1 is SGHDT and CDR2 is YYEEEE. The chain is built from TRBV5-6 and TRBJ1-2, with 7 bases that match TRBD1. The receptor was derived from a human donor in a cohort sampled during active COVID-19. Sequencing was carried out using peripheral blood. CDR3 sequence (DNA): TGTGCCAGCAGCTTCCAGGGGGGTCAGGGGCGCTTTTACTATGGCTACACCTTC. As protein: CASSFQGGQGRFYYGYTF.